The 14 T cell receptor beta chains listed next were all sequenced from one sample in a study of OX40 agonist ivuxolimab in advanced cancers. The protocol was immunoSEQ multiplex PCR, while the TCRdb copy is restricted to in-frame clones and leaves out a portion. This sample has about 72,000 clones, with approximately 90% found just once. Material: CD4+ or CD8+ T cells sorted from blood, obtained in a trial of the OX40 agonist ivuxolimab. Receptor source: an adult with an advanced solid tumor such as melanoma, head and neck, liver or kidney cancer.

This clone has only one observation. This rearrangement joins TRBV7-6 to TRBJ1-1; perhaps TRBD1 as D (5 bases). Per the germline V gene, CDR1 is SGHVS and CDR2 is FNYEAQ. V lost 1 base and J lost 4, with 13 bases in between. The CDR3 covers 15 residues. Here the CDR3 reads CASSLGQGGTTEAFF. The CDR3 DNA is TGTGCCAGCAGCTTAGGGCAGGGAGGGACCACTGAAGCTTTCTTT.

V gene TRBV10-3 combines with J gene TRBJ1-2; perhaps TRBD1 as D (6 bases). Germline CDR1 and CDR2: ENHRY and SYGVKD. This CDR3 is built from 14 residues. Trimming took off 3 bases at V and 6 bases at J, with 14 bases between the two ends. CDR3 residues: CAISEGAGGNGYTF. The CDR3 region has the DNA TGTGCCATCAGTGAAGGTGCCGGGGGCAATGGCTACACCTTC.

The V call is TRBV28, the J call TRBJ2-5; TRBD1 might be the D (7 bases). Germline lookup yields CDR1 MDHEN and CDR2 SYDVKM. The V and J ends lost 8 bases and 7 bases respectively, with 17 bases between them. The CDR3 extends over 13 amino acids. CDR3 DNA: TGTGCCAGCTCCCTATCAGGGGGGAGGACCCAGTACTTC. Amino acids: CASSLSGGRTQYF.

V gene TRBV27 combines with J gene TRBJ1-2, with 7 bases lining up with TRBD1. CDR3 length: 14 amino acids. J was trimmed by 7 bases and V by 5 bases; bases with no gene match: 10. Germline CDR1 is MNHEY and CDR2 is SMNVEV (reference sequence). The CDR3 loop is CASSPMTGFGGYTF. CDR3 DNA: TGTGCCAGCAGTCCCATGACAGGGTTCGGTGGCTACACCTTC.

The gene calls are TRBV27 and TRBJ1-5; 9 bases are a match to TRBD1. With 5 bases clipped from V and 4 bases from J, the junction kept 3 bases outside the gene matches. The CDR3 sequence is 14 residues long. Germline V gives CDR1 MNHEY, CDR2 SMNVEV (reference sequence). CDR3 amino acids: CASSPTGGNQPQHF. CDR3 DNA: TGTGCCAGCAGTCCGACAGGGGGGAATCAGCCCCAGCATTTT.

The CDR3 sequence: CASGTDPNTGELFF. The DNA of the CDR3 is TGCGCCAGCGGGACAGACCCGAACACCGGGGAGCTGTTTTTT. V gene TRBV5-1 combines with J gene TRBJ2-2, with 7 bases identical to TRBD1. CDR3 length: 14 amino acids. CDR1 is SGHRS, CDR2 YFSETQ, per germline. The ends lost 7 bases at V and 0 bases at J; junction bases unmatched: 3.

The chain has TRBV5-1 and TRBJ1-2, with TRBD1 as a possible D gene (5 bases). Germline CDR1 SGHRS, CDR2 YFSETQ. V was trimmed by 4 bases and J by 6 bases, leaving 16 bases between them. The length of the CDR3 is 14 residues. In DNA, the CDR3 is TGCGCCAGCAGCCCGGCCTTTGGCAGGGATGGCTACACCTTC. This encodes CASSPAFGRDGYTF. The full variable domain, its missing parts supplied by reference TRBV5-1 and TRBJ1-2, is KAGVTQTPRYLIKTRGQQVTLSCSPISGHRSVSWYQQTPGQGLQFLFEYFSETQRNKGNFPGRFSGRQFSNSRSEMNVSTLELGDSALYLCASSPAFGRDGYTFGSGTRLTVV.

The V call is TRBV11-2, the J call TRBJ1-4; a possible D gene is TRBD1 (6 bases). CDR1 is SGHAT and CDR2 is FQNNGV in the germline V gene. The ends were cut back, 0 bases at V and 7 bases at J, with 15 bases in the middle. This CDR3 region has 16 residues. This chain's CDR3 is CASSLDPGALGEKLFF. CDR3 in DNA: TGTGCCAGCAGCTTAGATCCGGGGGCATTGGGTGAAAAACTGTTTTTT.

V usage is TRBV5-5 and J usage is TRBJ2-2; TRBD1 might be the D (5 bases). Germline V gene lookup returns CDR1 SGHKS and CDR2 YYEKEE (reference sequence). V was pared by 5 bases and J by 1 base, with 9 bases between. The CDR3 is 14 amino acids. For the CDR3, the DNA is TGTGCCAGCAGATACACAGGGAACACCGGGGAGCTGTTTTTT. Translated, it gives CASRYTGNTGELFF.

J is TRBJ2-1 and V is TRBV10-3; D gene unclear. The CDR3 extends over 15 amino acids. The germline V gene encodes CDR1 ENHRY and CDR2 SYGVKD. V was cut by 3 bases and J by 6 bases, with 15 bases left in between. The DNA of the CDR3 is TGTGCCATCAGTGATGGAAGTCTAGGGCCCAATGAGCAGTTCTTC. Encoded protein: CAISDGSLGPNEQFF.

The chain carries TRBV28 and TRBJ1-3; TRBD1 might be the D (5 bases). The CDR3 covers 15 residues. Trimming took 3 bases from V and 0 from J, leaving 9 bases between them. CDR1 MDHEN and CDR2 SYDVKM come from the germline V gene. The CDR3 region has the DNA TGTGCCAGCAGTTTCGGGGGTTTCTCTGGAAACACCATATATTTT. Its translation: CASSFGGFSGNTIYF. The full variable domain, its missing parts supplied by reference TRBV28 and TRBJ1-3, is DVKVTQSSRYLVKRTGEKVFLECVQDMDHENMFWYRQDPGLGLRLIYFSYDVKMKEKGDIPEGYSVSREKKERFSLILESASTNQTSMYLCASSFGGFSGNTIYFGEGSWLTVV.

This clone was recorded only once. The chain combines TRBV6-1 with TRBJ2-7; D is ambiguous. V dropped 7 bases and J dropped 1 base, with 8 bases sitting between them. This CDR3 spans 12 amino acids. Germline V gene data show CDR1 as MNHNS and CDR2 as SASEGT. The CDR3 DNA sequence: TGTGCCAGCACCCCTTCGTCCTACGAGCAGTACTTC. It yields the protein CASTPSSYEQYF.

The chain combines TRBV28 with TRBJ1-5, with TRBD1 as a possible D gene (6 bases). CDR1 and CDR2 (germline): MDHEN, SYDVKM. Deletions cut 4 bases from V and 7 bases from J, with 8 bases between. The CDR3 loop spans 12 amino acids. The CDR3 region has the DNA TGTGCCAGCAGTTCACAGGGCCAGCCCCAGCATTTT. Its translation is CASSSQGQPQHF.

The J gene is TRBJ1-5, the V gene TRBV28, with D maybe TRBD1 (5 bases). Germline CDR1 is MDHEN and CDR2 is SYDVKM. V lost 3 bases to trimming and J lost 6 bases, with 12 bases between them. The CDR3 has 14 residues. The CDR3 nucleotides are TGTGCCAGCAGTTTGCCAGGGTGGGGTCAGCCCCAGCATTTT. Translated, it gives CASSLPGWGQPQHF.